This record concerns one TCR beta chain sequence. Its antigen remains unidentified. The sample has other DNA sequences that encode this CDR3 too. Sequenced by immunoSEQ multiplex PCR; TCRdb stores in-frame clones only, minus some. Of a few million clones in the sample, approximately 93% were seen once. This entry comes from a study of shared clonotypes between healthy human individuals. Per the germline V gene, CDR1 is SGHRS and CDR2 is YFSETQ. This CDR3 is built from 14 residues. Trimming removed 4 bases from V and 5 bases from J; junction bases left unmatched: 7. Study outcomes and limitations: Shared clonotypes: about 5% naive CD4, 3.5% to 4% naive CD8, about 2.5% memory CD4, over 0.3% memory CD8.

This chain uses TRBV5-1 with TRBJ2-5; TRBD2 agrees at 8 bases. The material sequenced was naive CD4+ T cells from PBMCs. Subset in this sample: CD45RA+ positively selected. The clonotype originates from a man aged 18 to 35 in good health. Some clones in this sample may be carry-over from other donors' samples. The CDR3 DNA reads TGCGCCAGCAGCCTCGGGAGGGGGGAGGAGACCCAGTACTTC. It encodes CASSLGRGEETQYF.